A single T cell receptor (beta chain) is shown here with its context. The antigen is not known. This record comes from a study of memory CD4+ T cells and cytomegalovirus serostatus. This table comes from immunoSEQ multiplex PCR, and its TCRdb copy is limited to in-frame clones, with some not included. The sample lists around 62,000 clones, about 75% occurring once. Germline CDR1 is MDHEN and CDR2 is SYDVKM. Trimming cost V 11 bases and J 6 bases, with 19 bases left between them. This CDR3 has 14 residues. The sort gate was single viable CD3+CD4+CD8-CD45RO+ cells for memory CD4+ T cells. Total CD4+ T cells were enriched by CD4 positive selection. Overall study findings and caveats: About 40% of the roughly 160 known CMV-associated TCRbeta sequences appeared in CD4+ memory. The CMV-associated TCR signature appears largely within the CD4+ memory repertoire. Median bootstrapped AUC for CMV status was just over 0.94 originally, approximately 0.9 US-trained.

This receptor was obtained from an adult in good health and CMV-seropositive. Sequenced input: memory CD4+ T cells from blood. V usage is TRBV28 and J usage is TRBJ2-2; a weak D match, TRBD2 (7 bases). The CDR3 spells CAGAEGGPAGELFF. CDR3 nucleotides: TGTGCCGGGGCGGAGGGGGGGCCCGCCGGGGAGCTGTTTTTT.